One sample yielded the 32 T cell receptor beta chains listed below, sequenced in a study of cytomegalovirus exposure and HLA in healthy donors. Primers for the PCR totalled 60 Vbeta and 13 Jbeta. Produced via immunoSEQ multiplex PCR; TCRdb's table is partial and in-frame only. The table shows some 89,000 clones, with roughly 79% occurring only once. The sequencing sample was made of PBMCs. All receptors come from a woman between 25 and 40 years old in good health and CMV-seronegative.

The V and J genes are TRBV11-3 and TRBJ2-1; D unclear. The CDR3 covers 14 residues. The germline V gene has CDR1 SGHNT and CDR2 YENEEA. V lost 0 bases, J lost 7 bases, and 10 bases lay in between. CDR3 amino acids: CASSLDTWANEQFF. CDR3 bases: TGTGCCAGCAGCTTAGATACATGGGCGAATGAGCAGTTCTTC.

V is TRBV5-1 and J is TRBJ1-5; 12 nucleotides line up with TRBD1. V lost 0 bases and J lost 6; bases outside the gene matches: 4. Germline CDR1 SGHRS, CDR2 YFSETQ. CDR3 size: 16 residues. The CDR3 DNA reads as TGCGCCAGCAGCTTGGGGGGACAGGGGGCGGCTCAGCCCCAGCATTTT. Translating gives CASSLGGQGAAQPQHF.

This clone was picked up one time. The chain has TRBV10-3 and TRBJ2-1, with 14 bases identical to TRBD2. CDR3 length: 17 residues. Germline CDR1 ENHRY, CDR2 SYGVKD. The V gene end was trimmed by 0 bases and the J gene end by 10 bases; junction bases not matched to a gene: 8. The CDR3 sequence: CAISESERLAGGREQFF. CDR3 nucleotides: TGTGCCATCAGTGAGTCCGAAAGACTAGCGGGAGGGAGAGAGCAGTTCTTC.

This chain joins TRBV5-6 and TRBJ2-7; D may be TRBD2 (6 bases). The length of the CDR3 is 15 residues. Trimming removed 3 bases from V and 1 base from J, with 14 bases in between. Per germline, CDR1 SGHDT and CDR2 YYEEEE. The CDR3 DNA is TGTGCCAGCAGCTACGCTAGCGCGCTATCCTACGAGCAGTACTTC. Encoded protein: CASSYASALSYEQYF.

V gene TRBV5-1 combines with J gene TRBJ2-5; possibly TRBD2 for D (6 bases). The germline V and J ends were trimmed by 5 bases and 4 bases, with 15 bases remaining between them. Per germline, CDR1 SGHRS and CDR2 YFSETQ. CDR3 size: 14 residues. Here the CDR3 DNA reads TGCGCCAGCAGGTGGAGGGAGATGGGAGAGACCCAGTACTTC. Its translation: CASRWREMGETQYF.

V gene TRBV28 combines with J gene TRBJ2-7; maybe TRBD2 (5 bases). Looked up from germline, CDR1 is MDHEN and CDR2 is SYDVKM. The V end was cut by 6 bases, the J end by 3 bases, with 18 bases between. The CDR3 extends over 15 amino acids. The CDR3 DNA reads TGTGCCAGCAGGCAAGAGGGTACGACCCTCTACGAGCAGTACTTC. Its protein is CASRQEGTTLYEQYF.

The rearrangement joins TRBV6-5 to TRBJ1-1; D remains unclear. The V and J ends lost 8 bases and 5 bases respectively, with 21 bases between them. The CDR3 length is 15 residues. Germline V gene lookup returns CDR1 MNHEY and CDR2 SVGAGI. This chain's CDR3 is CASSTAGSRGTEAFF. In DNA, the CDR3 is TGTGCCAGCTCAACCGCGGGGTCCCGCGGGACTGAAGCTTTCTTT.

The chain combines TRBV6-5 with TRBJ2-3; D is undetermined. There are 16 residues in the CDR3. Trimming took off 0 bases at V and 7 bases at J, with 17 bases between the two ends. Germline V gene lookup returns CDR1 MNHEY and CDR2 SVGAGI. The CDR3 DNA follows: TGTGCCAGCAGTTACTCACCCGGGTCTCCAACGAATACGCAGTATTTT. Residues: CASSYSPGSPTNTQYF.

The rearrangement joins TRBV28 to TRBJ2-3, with D tentatively TRBD2 (6 bases). Germline-derived CDR1 and CDR2 are MDHEN and SYDVKM. The CDR3 consists of 15 residues. Trimming cost V 1 base and J 2 bases, with 10 bases left between them. CDR3: CASSLYGGTTDTQYF. CDR3 nucleotide sequence: TGTGCCAGCAGTTTATACGGAGGGACCACAGATACGCAGTATTTT.

This clone was seen more than once but under ten times. The chain employs TRBV6-1 and TRBJ2-2; 9 nucleotides line up with TRBD1. This CDR3 region has 14 residues. Germline V CDR1 and CDR2: MNHNS, SASEGT. V lost 7 bases to trimming and J lost 5 bases; unmatched junction nucleotides: 5. CDR3 residues: CASTRDRATGELFF. CDR3 nucleotide sequence: TGTGCCAGCACCCGGGACAGGGCTACCGGGGAGCTGTTTTTT.

The rearrangement links TRBV19 to TRBJ2-1; TRBD2 matches at 10 bases. With 5 bases clipped from V and 6 bases from J, the junction kept 10 bases outside the gene matches. The CDR3 spans 16 residues. CDR1 and CDR2 (germline): LNHDA, SQIVND (reference sequence). The CDR3 bases are TGTGCCAGTAGTCTTCTAGCGGGAGTGGGGTCCAATGAGCAGTTCTTC. Translation gives CASSLLAGVGSNEQFF.

This clone was found once. The genes are TRBV4-1 and TRBJ1-1; D is unresolved. The CDR3 extends over 13 amino acids. V was cut by 1 base and J by 4 bases, with 7 bases left in between. Germline V gives CDR1 MGHRA, CDR2 YSYEKL. Here the CDR3 DNA reads TGCGCCAGCAGCCAAGTGTATTTCACTGAAGCTTTCTTT. Translation gives CASSQVYFTEAFF.

V and J are TRBV5-1 and TRBJ2-1; D may be TRBD2 (6 bases). Trimming removed 4 bases at V and 4 bases at J, with 24 bases between. Germline values: CDR1 SGHRS, CDR2 YFSETQ. The CDR3 totals 18 residues. The CDR3 loop is CASSTPNGGVVPYNEQFF. The CDR3 region has the DNA TGCGCCAGCAGCACTCCAAACGGCGGGGTCGTACCATACAATGAGCAGTTCTTC. Full variable domain (outside the CDR3, taken from reference TRBV5-1 and TRBJ2-1): KAGVTQTPRYLIKTRGQQVTLSCSPISGHRSVSWYQQTPGQGLQFLFEYFSETQRNKGNFPGRFSGRQFSNSRSEMNVSTLELGDSALYLCASSTPNGGVVPYNEQFFGPGTRLTVL.

The chain couples TRBV5-1 to TRBJ1-4, with a tentative D call TRBD1 (6 bases). Trimming removed 3 bases from V and 0 bases from J, with 18 bases in between. The CDR3 extends over 18 amino acids. Germline CDR1 reads SGHRS; CDR2 reads YFSETQ. The CDR3 DNA reads as TGCGCCAGCAGCTGGGGCCTCAGGGGTTCGGCAACTAATGAAAAACTGTTTTTT. This gives the protein CASSWGLRGSATNEKLFF.

This clone was counted a few times. This chain connects TRBV19 to TRBJ2-1, with 10 bases identical to TRBD2. The CDR3 runs to 14 residues. CDR1 is LNHDA, CDR2 SQIVND, per germline (reference sequence). V shed 6 bases, J shed 9 bases, and the junction held 8 bases outside the gene matches. As DNA, the CDR3 is TGTGCCAGTAGGTGGCTAGCGGGAGCAAGTGAGCAGTTCTTC. Encoded protein: CASRWLAGASEQFF.

In DNA form, the CDR3 reads TGTGCCAGCAGGCCGGACAGGTCCCCAGGCTACGAGCAGTACTTC. Protein sequence: CASRPDRSPGYEQYF. The chain combines TRBV2 with TRBJ2-7, with 7 bases fitting TRBD1. V shed 6 bases and J 3 bases; nucleotides not matched to a gene: 11. The CDR3 consists of 15 residues. Germline V gene lookup returns CDR1 SNHLY and CDR2 FYNNEI.

V gene TRBV5-1 combines with J gene TRBJ2-5; the match to TRBD1 covers 10 bases. Near its end, the DNA agrees better with TRBJ2-7, so the J call may be wrong. Germline V CDR1 and CDR2: SGHRS, YFSETQ. CDR3 length: 14 residues. CDR3 coding DNA: TGCGCCAGCAGCAGTGGACAGGGGGCCTACGAGCAGTACTTC. This gives the protein CASSSGQGAYEQYF.

The chain is built from TRBV5-1 and TRBJ2-5; 10 positions agree with TRBD1. The CDR3 runs to 16 residues. J gave up 5 bases and V 5 bases, and 12 bases lay outside the gene matches. CDR1 is SGHRS, CDR2 YFSETQ, per germline. The CDR3 region has the DNA TGCGCCAGCAGGCCCACCGGGACAGGGGTCCAGGAGACCCAGTACTTC. This encodes CASRPTGTGVQETQYF.

This clone has only one observation. This chain joins TRBV25-1 and TRBJ1-4; D may be TRBD1 (5 bases). V lost 3 bases and J lost 7, with 12 bases in between. CDR3 length: 14 residues. Germline V gives CDR1 MGHDK, CDR2 SYGVNS. The DNA of the CDR3 is TGTGCCAGCAGTGACGGGGGGTTTCCTGAAAAACTGTTTTTT. Amino acids: CASSDGGFPEKLFF.

The chain links TRBV28 to TRBJ1-2; a possible D gene is TRBD1 (6 bases). Germline V gene lookup returns CDR1 MDHEN and CDR2 SYDVKM. V was pared by 8 bases and J by 4 bases, with 23 bases between. The CDR3 totals 16 residues. CDR3 amino acids: CASASMGQGLGYGYTF. The DNA for the CDR3 is TGTGCCAGCGCCTCTATGGGGCAGGGGCTCGGCTATGGCTACACCTTC.

The rearrangement uses TRBV5-4 and TRBJ1-2; the D gene is possibly TRBD1 (6 bases). V was shortened by 5 bases and J by 0 bases, with 17 bases between the two germline ends. The CDR3 is made up of 16 amino acids. The V gene's germline CDR1 is SGHNT and CDR2 YYREEE (reference sequence). For the CDR3, the DNA is TGTGCCAGCAGGTTCCCCGGGACAACCACTAACTATGGCTACACCTTC. Translated: CASRFPGTTTNYGYTF.

This chain connects TRBV28 to TRBJ1-3; D uncertain. In germline, CDR1 is MDHEN, CDR2 SYDVKM. Trimming stripped 3 bases from V and 1 base from J, with 10 bases between. The CDR3 runs to 15 residues. CDR3 DNA: TGTGCCAGCAGTTTTGGCGGGAGTTCTGGAAACACCATATATTTT. Its translation is CASSFGGSSGNTIYF.

The chain combines TRBV28 with TRBJ2-2, with D tentatively TRBD2 (6 bases). The CDR3 runs to 14 residues. The V gene's germline CDR1 is MDHEN and CDR2 SYDVKM. Between the trimmed V and J ends, which lost 3 bases and 7 bases, there was a span of 12 bases. CDR3 DNA sequence: TGTGCCAGCAGTTTTAAGGGGCGGGACGGGGAGCTGTTTTTT. Translating gives CASSFKGRDGELFF.

This chain connects TRBV7-9 to TRBJ1-1; 7 nucleotides agree with TRBD1. CDR1 and CDR2 from the germline V gene are SEHNR and FQNEAQ (reference sequence). The length of the CDR3 is 14 residues. Unmatched junction bases numbered 5, after V lost 1 base and J lost 6 bases. The CDR3 spells CASSLERTGPEAFF. CDR3 sequence (DNA): TGTGCCAGCAGCTTAGAACGGACAGGCCCTGAAGCTTTCTTT.

The chain recombines TRBV4-1 with TRBJ2-1, with 7 bases that match TRBD2. This CDR3 region has 15 residues. The germline V gene has CDR1 MGHRA and CDR2 YSYEKL. V shed 4 bases, J shed 7 bases, and the junction held 10 bases outside the gene matches. CDR3 DNA sequence: TGCGCCAGCAGCCGCTGGGAGGGAGGGGCTAATGAGCAGTTCTTC. Translation gives CASSRWEGGANEQFF.

The V gene is TRBV5-1, the J gene TRBJ1-1; 7 bases map to TRBD1. Losses at the gene ends were 3 bases for V and 3 bases for J; bases not matched to a gene: 8. This CDR3 spans 15 amino acids. Germline assignment: CDR1 SGHRS and CDR2 YFSETQ. The CDR3 nucleotides read TGCGCCAGCAGCTACCAGACAGGGATAGACACTGAAGCTTTCTTT. Translating gives CASSYQTGIDTEAFF.

The rearrangement joins TRBV4-3 to TRBJ2-1, with TRBD2 matching over 10 bases. The CDR3 covers 18 residues. V shed 0 bases, J shed 4 bases, and the junction held 9 bases outside the gene matches. Germline CDR1 and CDR2: LGHNA and YSLEER. CDR3 protein: CASSQDISGRAPYNEQFF. CDR3 nucleotide sequence: TGCGCCAGCAGCCAAGATATCAGCGGGAGGGCCCCGTACAATGAGCAGTTCTTC.

The J gene is TRBJ2-7, the V gene TRBV5-1, with 7 bases matching TRBD2. This CDR3 has 16 amino acids. Germline CDR1 SGHRS, CDR2 YFSETQ. V shed 4 bases and J 4 bases; nucleotides not matched to a gene: 14. Here the CDR3 reads CASSAITSAQLYEQYF. The CDR3 bases are TGCGCCAGCAGCGCAATTACTAGCGCTCAGTTATACGAGCAGTACTTC. Variable domain in full (rest from reference TRBV5-1 and TRBJ2-7): KAGVTQTPRYLIKTRGQQVTLSCSPISGHRSVSWYQQTPGQGLQFLFEYFSETQRNKGNFPGRFSGRQFSNSRSEMNVSTLELGDSALYLCASSAITSAQLYEQYFGPGTRLTVT.

The V and J genes are TRBV7-9 and TRBJ2-2; 8 nucleotides line up with TRBD2. V shed 4 bases and J 0 bases; nucleotides not matched to a gene: 1. The CDR3 runs to 15 residues. The germline V gene has CDR1 SEHNR and CDR2 FQNEAQ (reference sequence). The CDR3 is CASSSGLANTGELFF. Written as DNA, the CDR3 is TGTGCCAGCAGCTCGGGACTAGCGAACACCGGGGAGCTGTTTTTT.

The chain combines TRBV5-1 with TRBJ1-1; D gene unclear. This CDR3 contains 13 residues. V was clipped by 2 bases and J by 4 bases, with 9 bases between them. Germline CDR1 and CDR2: SGHRS and YFSETQ. CDR3 region: CASSFSVSTEAFF. In DNA, the CDR3 is TGCGCCAGCAGCTTTTCGGTATCCACTGAAGCTTTCTTT.

J is TRBJ1-3 and V is TRBV9; possibly TRBD1 for D (5 bases). CDR1 and CDR2 from the germline V gene are SGDLS and YYNGEE. This CDR3 has 15 amino acids. V was clipped by 0 bases and J by 0 bases, with 7 bases between them. DNA for the CDR3: TGTGCCAGCAGCGTAGGACAGCTCTCTGGAAACACCATATATTTT. This encodes CASSVGQLSGNTIYF.

J is TRBJ1-6 and V is TRBV5-1; D remains unclear. The V end lost 7 bases, the J end lost 10 bases, and 21 bases lay between the germline ends. The germline V gene encodes CDR1 SGHRS and CDR2 YFSETQ. This CDR3 is built from 15 residues. The CDR3: CASSQAVGGKSPLHF. The CDR3 DNA follows: TGCGCCAGCTCTCAGGCTGTGGGTGGTAAGTCACCCCTCCACTTT.